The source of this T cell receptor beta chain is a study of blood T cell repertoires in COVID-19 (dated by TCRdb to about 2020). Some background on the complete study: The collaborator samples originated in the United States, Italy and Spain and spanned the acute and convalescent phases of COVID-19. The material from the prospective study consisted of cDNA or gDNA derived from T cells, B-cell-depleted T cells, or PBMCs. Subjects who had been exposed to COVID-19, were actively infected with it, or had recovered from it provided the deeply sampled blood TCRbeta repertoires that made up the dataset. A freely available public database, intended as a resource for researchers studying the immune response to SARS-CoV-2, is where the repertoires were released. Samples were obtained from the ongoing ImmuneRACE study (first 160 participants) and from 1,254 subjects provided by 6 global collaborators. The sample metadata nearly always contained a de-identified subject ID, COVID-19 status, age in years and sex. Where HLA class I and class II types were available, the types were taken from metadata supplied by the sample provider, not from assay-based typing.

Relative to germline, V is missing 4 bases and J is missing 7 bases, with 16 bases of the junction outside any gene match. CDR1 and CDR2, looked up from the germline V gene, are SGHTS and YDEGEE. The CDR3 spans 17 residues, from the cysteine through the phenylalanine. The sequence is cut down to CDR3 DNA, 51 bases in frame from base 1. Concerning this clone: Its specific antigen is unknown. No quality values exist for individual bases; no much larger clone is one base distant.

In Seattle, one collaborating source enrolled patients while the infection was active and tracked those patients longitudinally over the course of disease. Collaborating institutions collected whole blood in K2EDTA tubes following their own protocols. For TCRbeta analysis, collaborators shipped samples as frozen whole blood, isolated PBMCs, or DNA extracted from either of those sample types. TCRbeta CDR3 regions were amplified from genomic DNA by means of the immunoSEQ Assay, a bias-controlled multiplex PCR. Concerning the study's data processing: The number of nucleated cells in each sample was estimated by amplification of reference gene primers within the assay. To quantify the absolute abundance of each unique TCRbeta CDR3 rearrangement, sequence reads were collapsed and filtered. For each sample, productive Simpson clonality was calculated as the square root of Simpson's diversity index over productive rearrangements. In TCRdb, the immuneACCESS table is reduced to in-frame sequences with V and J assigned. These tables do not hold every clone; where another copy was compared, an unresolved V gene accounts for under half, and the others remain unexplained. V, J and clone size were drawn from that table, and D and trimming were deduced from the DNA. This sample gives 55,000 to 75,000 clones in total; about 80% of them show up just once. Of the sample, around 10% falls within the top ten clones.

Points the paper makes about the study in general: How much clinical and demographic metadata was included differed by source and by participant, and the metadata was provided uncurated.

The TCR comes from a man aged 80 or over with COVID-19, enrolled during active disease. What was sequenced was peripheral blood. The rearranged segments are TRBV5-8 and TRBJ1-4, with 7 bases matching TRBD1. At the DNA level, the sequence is TGTGCCAGCAGCCCGATCCCCTTAAGGGGGCTGATTGAAAAACTGTTTTTT. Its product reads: CASSPIPLRGLIEKLFF.